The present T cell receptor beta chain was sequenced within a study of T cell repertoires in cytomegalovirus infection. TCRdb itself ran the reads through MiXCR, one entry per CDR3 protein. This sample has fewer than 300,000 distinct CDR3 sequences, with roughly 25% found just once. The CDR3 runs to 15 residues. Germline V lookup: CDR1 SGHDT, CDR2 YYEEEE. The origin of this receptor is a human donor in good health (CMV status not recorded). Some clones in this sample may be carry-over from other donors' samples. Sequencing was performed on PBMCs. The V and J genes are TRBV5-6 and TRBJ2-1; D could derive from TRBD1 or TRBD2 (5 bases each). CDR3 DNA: TGTGCTTCCAGCAGGGACCCTGGGGACTACAATGAGCAGTTCTTC. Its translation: CASSRDPGDYNEQFF. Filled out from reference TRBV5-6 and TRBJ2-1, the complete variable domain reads DAGVTQSPTHLIKTRGQQVTLRCSPKSGHDTVSWYQQALGQGPQFIFQYYEEEERQRGNFPDRFSGHQFPNYSSELNVNALLLGDSALYLCASSRDPGDYNEQFFGPGTRLTVL.